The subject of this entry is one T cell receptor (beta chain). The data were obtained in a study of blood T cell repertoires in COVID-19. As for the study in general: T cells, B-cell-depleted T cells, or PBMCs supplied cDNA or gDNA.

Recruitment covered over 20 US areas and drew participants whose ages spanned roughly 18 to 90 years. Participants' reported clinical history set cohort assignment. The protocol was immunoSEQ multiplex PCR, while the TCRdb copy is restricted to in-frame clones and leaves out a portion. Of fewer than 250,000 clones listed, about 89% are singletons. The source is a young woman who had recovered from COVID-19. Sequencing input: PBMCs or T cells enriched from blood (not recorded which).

Written as DNA, the CDR3 is TGCGCCAGCAACCCACTGGGGGGGGCCAATTACTATGGCTACACCTTC. Translated, it gives CASNPLGGANYYGYTF. The gene calls are TRBV10-2 and TRBJ1-2; TRBD1 is a possible D gene (6 bases). Between the trimmed V and J ends, which lost 7 bases and 3 bases, there was a span of 21 bases. This CDR3 has 16 amino acids. CDR1 is WSHSY, CDR2 SAAADI, per germline.